This T cell receptor (beta chain) was sequenced during a study of vaccination effects on CD4 cells after COVID-19. Study background: Three convalescent patients underwent early and late post-vaccination sampling. Study-level results: Substantial clonal contraction characterized both infection- and vaccine-induced clones late after vaccination.

With regard to this clone: What it binds is not known.

Libraries were prepared by immunoSEQ multiplex PCR; TCRdb keeps only in-frame clonotypes and omits some of them. The table lists 14,000 or so clones, 80% of them singletons. In the ViraFEST assay, antigen-specific CD4+ clonotypes were identified by expansion after peptide-pool stimulation. Following 10 days of culture, CD4+ T cells were isolated. The person had a PCR-confirmed SARS-CoV-2 infection during March to December 2020. As their vaccination, participants received two doses of either BNT162b2 or mRNA-1273. About 2.1 million PBMC were seeded per well and grown in the presence of around 10 IU/ml IL-2 and 8.5 to 10 ug/ml peptides. Days 3 and 7 saw half the medium replaced with IL-2 medium. CDR1 is MDHEN and CDR2 is SYDVKM in the germline V gene. The ends lost 6 bases at V and 4 bases at J; junction bases unmatched: 4. The CDR3 contains 14 residues.

V gene TRBV28 combines with J gene TRBJ1-2; 11 bases align to TRBD1. Here the sequenced sample was CD4+ T cells from PBMCs cultured with SARS-CoV-2 spike peptides, taken after COVID-19 vaccination. This receptor was obtained from a human donor who had a prior SARS-CoV-2 infection. The CDR3 loop is CASSSGQGGYGYTF. The DNA of the CDR3 is TGTGCCAGCAGCTCGGGACAGGGGGGCTATGGCTACACCTTC.